This record looks at one T cell receptor beta chain sequence and its context. The CDR3 is made up of 15 amino acids. Germline loops: CDR1 SEHNR, CDR2 FQNEAQ (reference sequence). The sample originates from a study of T cells expressing NK-cell markers. Generation of TCR beta cDNA was performed by 5'RACE template switching incorporating UMIs. From the 5' RACE reads, TCRdb lists one entry per CDR3 protein and no DNA. Its table records hundreds of thousands of distinct CDR3 sequences. The chain joins TRBV7-9 to TRBJ1-2; TCRdb outputs TRBD1, but without DNA this stays unchecked. The material sequenced was blood T cells: a sorted CD56 or NKG2C T cell subset, CD4+ or CD8+ T cells, or bulk PBMC T cells (not recorded which). This receptor was obtained from a woman between 18 and 70 years old in good health. The CDR3 loop is CASSLVAGQGYGYTF. Complete variable domain (other parts from reference TRBV7-9 and TRBJ1-2): DTGVSQNPRHKITKRGQNVTFRCDPISEHNRLYWYRQTLGQGPEFLTYFQNEAQLEKSRLLSDRFSAERPKGSFSTLEIQRTEQGDSAMYLCASSLVAGQGYGYTFGSGTRLTVV.